The 10 T cell receptor beta chains below all came from one sample that was sequenced in a study of CD8 T cells in Susac syndrome. RNA, at roughly 0.5 to 1 ug, was reverse transcribed with random hexamers. TCRdb independently ran MiXCR on the immunoSEQ multiplex PCR reads; one entry per CDR3 protein. Among 130,000 to 150,000 distinct CDR3 sequences listed, about 94% were seen once. Sequencing was done on a sample of CD8+ T cells from PBMCs. The receptors were gathered from a human donor in good health.

This rearrangement joins TRBV12-3 or TRBV12-4 to TRBJ1-5; D gene uncertain. With 5 bases removed from V and 4 bases from J, the gap between germline ends came to 9 bases. This CDR3 spans 13 amino acids. DNA of the CDR3: TGTGCCAGCAGTCCGACACCTAATCAGCCCCAGCATTTT. Amino acids: CASSPTPNQPQHF.

This clonotype was counted a single time. The V and J genes are TRBV4-1 and TRBJ1-2; D may be TRBD1 (6 bases). CDR3 size: 16 residues. V lost 1 base to trimming and J lost 5 bases, with 17 bases between them. Germline CDR1 reads MGHRA; CDR2 reads YSYEKL. The CDR3 DNA sequence: TGCGCCAGCAGCCAAGTTCTCGGGGGGCATTTGTATGGCTACACCTTC. It encodes CASSQVLGGHLYGYTF.

The gene calls are TRBV7-8 and TRBJ2-1, with D possibly TRBD1 on 5 matching bases. The V gene's germline CDR1 is SGHVS and CDR2 FQNEAQ. V gave up 4 bases and J gave up 0 bases, with 13 bases separating them. This CDR3 is 16 amino acids long. CDR3: CASSSLRGGSYNEQFF. Written as DNA, the CDR3 is TGTGCCAGCAGCTCCCTTAGGGGCGGCTCCTACAATGAGCAGTTCTTC.

The chain employs TRBV20-1 and TRBJ2-3; D ambiguous. Looked up from germline, CDR1 is DFQATT and CDR2 is SNEGSKA (reference sequence). The length of the CDR3 is 14 residues. V was clipped by 3 bases and J by 0 bases, with 10 bases between them. This chain's CDR3 is CSARTWASTDTQYF. The CDR3 DNA reads as TGCAGTGCTAGGACCTGGGCTAGCACAGATACGCAGTATTTT.

The gene calls are TRBV6-5 and TRBJ2-7, with TRBD2 identical over 7 bases. Unmatched junction bases numbered 10, after V lost 6 bases and J lost 5 bases. The CDR3 totals 14 residues. CDR1 and CDR2 from the germline V gene are MNHEY and SVGAGI. The DNA of the CDR3 is TGTGCCAGCAGCTCGGGCCTACTAGCGAACGAGCAGTACTTC. Amino acids: CASSSGLLANEQYF.

The chain combines TRBV5-1 with TRBJ2-7; unclear D gene. The CDR3 length is 14 residues. CDR1 and CDR2 (germline): SGHRS, YFSETQ. V was shortened by 4 bases and J by 2 bases, with 13 bases between the two germline ends. CDR3 DNA sequence: TGCGCCAGCAGCCCCCCAGATACCACCTACGAGCAGTACTTC. As protein: CASSPPDTTYEQYF.

The chain uses TRBV6-5 and TRBJ2-1, with 9 bases lining up with TRBD2. V lost 1 base, J lost 4 bases, and 2 bases stayed unmatched. Germline lookup yields CDR1 MNHEY and CDR2 SVGAGI. This CDR3 is built from 15 residues. The CDR3 nucleotides read TGTGCCAGCAGTTACTTAGCGGGAGAATACAATGAGCAGTTCTTC. Protein product: CASSYLAGEYNEQFF.

CDR3 bases: TGCAGCGTTGACCGTGGGACACCGAACACTGAAGCTTTCTTT. It specifies CSVDRGTPNTEAFF. The chain uses TRBV29-1 and TRBJ1-1; TRBD1 might be the D (6 bases). V lost 3 bases and J 1 base, leaving 12 bases between the germline ends. The CDR3 covers 14 residues. CDR1 SQVTM and CDR2 ANQGSEA come from the germline V gene.

The J gene is TRBJ1-5, the V gene TRBV20-1; maybe TRBD1 (5 bases). V gave up 3 bases and J gave up 6 bases, with 12 bases separating them. The CDR3 sequence is 13 residues long. The germline V gene encodes CDR1 DFQATT and CDR2 SNEGSKA (reference sequence). The CDR3 sequence is CSASGGTGQPQHF. The CDR3 coding sequence is TGCAGTGCTAGTGGGGGGACGGGTCAGCCCCAGCATTTT.

This sequence joins TRBV20-1 and TRBJ1-1; no definite D call. Trimming left V 3 bases short and J 7 bases short, with 15 bases between. CDR3 size: 13 residues. Germline-derived CDR1 and CDR2 are DFQATT and SNEGSKA (reference sequence). The CDR3 loop reads CSASVGFLLEAFF. Written as DNA, the CDR3 is TGCAGTGCTAGCGTGGGGTTTTTACTTGAAGCTTTCTTT.